This T cell receptor beta chain was recovered during a study of metastatic and nonmetastatic thyroid tumors (dated by TCRdb to the early 2020s). Describing the broader study: Repertoires were compared across peripheral blood and tumor or nodule tissue samples from malignant and benign thyroid patients. General conclusions and limits of the study: In both blood and tumor samples, malignant tumors were reported to have significantly higher TCR beta diversity than benign nodules.

The method behind the library was PCR. The instrument was an Illumina HiSeq 4000. The TCR beta-chain CDR3 region of each patient was profiled by high-throughput sequencing. The original pipeline was this. A classifier to discriminate distant-metastatic papillary thyroid cancer patients was built from CDR3 differences across clinicopathological groups. Repertoire diversity was assessed with the Shannon index, and tumor-blood repertoire similarity with the Morisita-Horn index. TCRdb reprocessing: public reads trimmed at Q25 with fastp, clones called with MiXCR, in-frame beta chains kept. These V and J calls rely on TCRdb rather than the paper's analysis. The sample includes 89,000 or so clones, with 7.5% to 9% observed a single time. The top ten clones comprise 8.8% of the sample. Sequences LNHDA (CDR1) and SQIVND (CDR2) are obtained from the germline V gene (reference sequence). Cut back by 6 bases and 3 bases, the V and J ends lie 8 bases apart. The CDR3 has 13 amino acids, counting the end cysteine and phenylalanine. The only DNA kept is the CDR3, 39 bases in frame from the first base.

Details on this clone: The clone's antigen remains unknown. No base quality values were provided; no much bigger clone lies one nucleotide off.

Before undergoing thyroid surgery, none of the patients had been given any kind of treatment. The study retrospectively analysed patient clinical samples collected from 2012 to 2018 using T-cell receptor beta sequencing. The chain employs TRBV19 and TRBJ2-2, with a weak D call of TRBD1 (5 bases match). Sequences were obtained from blood. This TCR derives from a female donor with papillary thyroid cancer or a benign thyroid nodule (not recorded which). Some clones in this sample may be carry-over from other donors' samples. The CDR3 here reads CASSPRDTGELFF. The base sequence is TGTGCCAGTAGCCCCAGGGACACCGGGGAGCTGTTTTTT.